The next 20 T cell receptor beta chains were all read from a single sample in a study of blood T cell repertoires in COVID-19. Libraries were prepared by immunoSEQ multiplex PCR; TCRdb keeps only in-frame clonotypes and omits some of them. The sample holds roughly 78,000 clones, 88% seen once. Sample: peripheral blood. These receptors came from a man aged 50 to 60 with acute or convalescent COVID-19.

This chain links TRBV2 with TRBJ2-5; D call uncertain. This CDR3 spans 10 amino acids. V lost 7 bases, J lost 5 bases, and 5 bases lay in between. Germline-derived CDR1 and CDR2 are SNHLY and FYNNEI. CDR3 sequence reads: CASIRETQYF. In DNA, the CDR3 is TGTGCCAGCATTCGGGAGACCCAGTACTTC.

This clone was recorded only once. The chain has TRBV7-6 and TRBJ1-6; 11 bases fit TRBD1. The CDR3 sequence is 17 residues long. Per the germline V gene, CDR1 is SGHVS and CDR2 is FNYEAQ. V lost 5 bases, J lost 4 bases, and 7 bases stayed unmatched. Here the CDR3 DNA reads TGTGCCAGCAGCCCCCGGACAGGGGGCGATTATAATTCACCCCTCCACTTT. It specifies CASSPRTGGDYNSPLHF.

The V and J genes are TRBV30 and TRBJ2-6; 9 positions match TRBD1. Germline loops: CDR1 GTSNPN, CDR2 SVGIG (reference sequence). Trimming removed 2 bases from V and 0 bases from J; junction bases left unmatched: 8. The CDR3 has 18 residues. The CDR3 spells CAWSKQGAAYSGANVLTF. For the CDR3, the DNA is TGTGCCTGGAGTAAACAGGGGGCGGCCTACTCTGGGGCCAACGTCCTGACTTTC.

The CDR3 bases are TGTGCCAGCTCAGTATCGACGCGGGAGTTAGCTTTCTTT. This encodes CASSVSTRELAFF. The chain has TRBV18 and TRBJ1-1; D ambiguous. The V gene lost 5 bases and the J gene lost 10 bases, with 17 bases spanning the gap. CDR1 KGHSH and CDR2 LQKENI come from the germline V gene. This CDR3 has 13 amino acids.

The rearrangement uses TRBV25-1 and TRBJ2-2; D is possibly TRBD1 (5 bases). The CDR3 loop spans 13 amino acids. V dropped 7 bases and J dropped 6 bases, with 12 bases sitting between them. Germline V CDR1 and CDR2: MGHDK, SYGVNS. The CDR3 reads CASTRGSAGELFF. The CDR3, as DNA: TGTGCCAGCACTAGGGGATCCGCCGGGGAGCTGTTTTTT. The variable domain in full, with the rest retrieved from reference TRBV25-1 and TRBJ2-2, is EADIYQTPRYLVIGTGKKITLECSQTMGHDKMYWYQQDPGMELHLIHYSYGVNSTEKGDLSSESTVSRIRTEHFPLTLESARPSHTSQYLCASTRGSAGELFFGEGSRLTVL.

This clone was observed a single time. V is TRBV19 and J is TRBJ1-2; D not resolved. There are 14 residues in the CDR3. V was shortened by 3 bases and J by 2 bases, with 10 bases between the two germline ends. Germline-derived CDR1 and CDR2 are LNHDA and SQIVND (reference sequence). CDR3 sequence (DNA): TGTGCCAGTAGTATTGGACTGGGCAACTATGGCTACACCTTC. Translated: CASSIGLGNYGYTF.

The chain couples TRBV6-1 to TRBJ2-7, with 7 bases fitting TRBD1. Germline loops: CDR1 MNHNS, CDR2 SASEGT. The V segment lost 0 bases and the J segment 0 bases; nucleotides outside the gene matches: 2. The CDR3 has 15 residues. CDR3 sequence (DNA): TGTGCCAGCAGTGAAGCTTGGGACAGCTCCTACGAGCAGTACTTC. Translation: CASSEAWDSSYEQYF.

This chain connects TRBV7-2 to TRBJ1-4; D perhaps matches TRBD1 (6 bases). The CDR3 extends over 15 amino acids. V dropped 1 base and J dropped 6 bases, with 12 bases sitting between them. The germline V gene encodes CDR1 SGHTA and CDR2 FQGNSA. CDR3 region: CASSLGQGFYEKLFF. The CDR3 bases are TGTGCCAGCAGCTTAGGGCAGGGGTTTTATGAAAAACTGTTTTTT.

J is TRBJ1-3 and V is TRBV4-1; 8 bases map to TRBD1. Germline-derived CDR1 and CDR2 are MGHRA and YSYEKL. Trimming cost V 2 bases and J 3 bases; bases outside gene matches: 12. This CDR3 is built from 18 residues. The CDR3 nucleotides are TGCGCCAGCAGCCAATTCCTCTCAGGGGGCATCGGTGGAAACACCATATATTTT. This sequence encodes CASSQFLSGGIGGNTIYF.

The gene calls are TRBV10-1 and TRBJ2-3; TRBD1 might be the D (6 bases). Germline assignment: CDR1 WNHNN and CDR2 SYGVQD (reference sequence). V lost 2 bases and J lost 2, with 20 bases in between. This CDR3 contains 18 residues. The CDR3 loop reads CASSEAGNREGATDTQYF. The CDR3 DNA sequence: TGCGCCAGCAGTGAGGCCGGGAACAGGGAAGGGGCCACAGATACGCAGTATTTT.

The CDR3: CASSIKAGDNQPQHF. The CDR3, as DNA: TGTGCCAGTAGTATAAAAGCAGGGGACAATCAGCCCCAGCATTTT. This chain links TRBV19 with TRBJ1-5; TRBD1 might be the D (6 bases). V gave up 2 bases and J gave up 3 bases, with 11 bases separating them. Germline CDR1 is LNHDA and CDR2 is SQIVND (reference sequence). The CDR3 runs to 15 residues.

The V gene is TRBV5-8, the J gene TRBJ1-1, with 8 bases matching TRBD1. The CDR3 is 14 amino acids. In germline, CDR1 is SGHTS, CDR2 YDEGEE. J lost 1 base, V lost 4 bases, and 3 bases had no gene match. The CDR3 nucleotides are TGTGCCAGCAGCCTGGGACAGGCGAACACTGAAGCTTTCTTT. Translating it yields CASSLGQANTEAFF.

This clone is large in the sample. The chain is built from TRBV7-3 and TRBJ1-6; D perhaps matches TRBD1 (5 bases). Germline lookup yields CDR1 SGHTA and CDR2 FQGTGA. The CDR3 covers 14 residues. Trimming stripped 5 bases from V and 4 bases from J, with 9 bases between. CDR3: CASSRTGYNSPLHF. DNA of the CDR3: TGTGCCAGCAGCCGAACAGGATATAATTCACCCCTCCACTTT.

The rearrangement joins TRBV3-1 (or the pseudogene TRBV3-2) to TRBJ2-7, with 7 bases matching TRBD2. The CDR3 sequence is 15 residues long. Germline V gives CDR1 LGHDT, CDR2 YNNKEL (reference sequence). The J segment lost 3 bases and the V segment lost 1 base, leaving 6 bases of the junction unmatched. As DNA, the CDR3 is TGTGCCAGCAGCCAAGGGGGGGGAGATGACTACGAGCAGTACTTC. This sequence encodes CASSQGGGDDYEQYF.

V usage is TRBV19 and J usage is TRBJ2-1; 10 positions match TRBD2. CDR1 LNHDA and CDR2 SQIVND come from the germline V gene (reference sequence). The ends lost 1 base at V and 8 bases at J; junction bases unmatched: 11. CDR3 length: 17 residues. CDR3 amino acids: CASSIGSGGAIFHEQFF. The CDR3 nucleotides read TGTGCCAGTAGTATAGGAAGCGGGGGGGCAATTTTTCATGAGCAGTTCTTC.

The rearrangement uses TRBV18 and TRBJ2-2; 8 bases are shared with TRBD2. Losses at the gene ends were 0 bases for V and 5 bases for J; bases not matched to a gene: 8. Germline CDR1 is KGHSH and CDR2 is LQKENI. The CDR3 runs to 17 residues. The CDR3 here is CASSPPSSGGGTGELFF. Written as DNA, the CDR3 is TGTGCCAGCTCACCACCGAGCAGCGGGGGCGGAACCGGGGAGCTGTTTTTT.

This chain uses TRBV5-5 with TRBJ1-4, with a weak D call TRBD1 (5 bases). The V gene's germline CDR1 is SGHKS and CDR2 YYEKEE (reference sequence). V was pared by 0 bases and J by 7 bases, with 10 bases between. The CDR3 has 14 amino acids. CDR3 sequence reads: CASSLESRAEKLFF. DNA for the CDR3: TGTGCCAGCAGCTTGGAATCCAGGGCTGAAAAACTGTTTTTT.

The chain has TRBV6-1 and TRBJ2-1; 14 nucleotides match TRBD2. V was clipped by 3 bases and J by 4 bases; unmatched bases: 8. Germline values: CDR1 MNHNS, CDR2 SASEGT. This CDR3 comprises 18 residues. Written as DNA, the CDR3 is TGTGCCAGCAGTGACCCAGGGACTAGCGGGGGACCGTACAATGAGCAGTTCTTC. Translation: CASSDPGTSGGPYNEQFF.

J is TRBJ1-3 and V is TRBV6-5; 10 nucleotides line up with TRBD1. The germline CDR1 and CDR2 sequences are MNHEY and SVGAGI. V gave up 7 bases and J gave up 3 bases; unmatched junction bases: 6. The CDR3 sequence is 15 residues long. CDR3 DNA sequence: TGTGCCAGCACTGCCGGGACAGGGGTTGGAAACACCATATATTTT. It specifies CASTAGTGVGNTIYF.

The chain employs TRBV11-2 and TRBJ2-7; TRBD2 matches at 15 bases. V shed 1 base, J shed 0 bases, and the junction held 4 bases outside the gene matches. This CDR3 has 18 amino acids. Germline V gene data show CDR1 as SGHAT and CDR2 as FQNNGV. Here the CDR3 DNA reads TGTGCCAGCAGCTTAGGAGGACTAGCGGGGGGGTTCTCCTACGAGCAGTACTTC. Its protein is CASSLGGLAGGFSYEQYF.